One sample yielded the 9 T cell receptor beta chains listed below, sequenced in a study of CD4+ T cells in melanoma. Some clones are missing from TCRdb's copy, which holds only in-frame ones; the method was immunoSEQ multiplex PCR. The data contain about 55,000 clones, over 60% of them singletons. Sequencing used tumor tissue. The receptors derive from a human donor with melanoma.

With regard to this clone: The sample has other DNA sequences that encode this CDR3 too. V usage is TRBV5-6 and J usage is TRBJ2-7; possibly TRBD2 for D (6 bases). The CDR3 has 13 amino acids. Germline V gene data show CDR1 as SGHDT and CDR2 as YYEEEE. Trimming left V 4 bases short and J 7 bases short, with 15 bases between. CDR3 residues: CASSTGRLGEQYF. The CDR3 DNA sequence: TGTGCCAGCAGCACCGGGAGACTTGGGGAGCAGTACTTC.

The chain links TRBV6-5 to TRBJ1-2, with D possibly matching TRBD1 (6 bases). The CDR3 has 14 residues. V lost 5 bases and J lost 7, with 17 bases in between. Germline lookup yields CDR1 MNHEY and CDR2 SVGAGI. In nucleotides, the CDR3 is TGTGCCAGCAGTGATCGGGACAAGTGGGGTGGCTACACCTTC. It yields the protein CASSDRDKWGGYTF.

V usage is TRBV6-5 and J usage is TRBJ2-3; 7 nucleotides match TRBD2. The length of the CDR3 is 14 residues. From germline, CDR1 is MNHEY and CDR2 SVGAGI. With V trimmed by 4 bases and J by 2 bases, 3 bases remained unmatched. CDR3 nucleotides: TGTGCCAGCAGTTGGGGGGGATCCACAGATACGCAGTATTTT. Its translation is CASSWGGSTDTQYF.

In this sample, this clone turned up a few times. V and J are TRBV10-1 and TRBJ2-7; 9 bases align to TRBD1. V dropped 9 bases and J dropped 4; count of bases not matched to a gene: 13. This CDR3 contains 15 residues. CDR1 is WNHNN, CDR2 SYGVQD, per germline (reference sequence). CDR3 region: CARTEVPTGGYEQYF. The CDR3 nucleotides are TGCGCCAGAACTGAGGTCCCGACAGGGGGTTACGAGCAGTACTTC.

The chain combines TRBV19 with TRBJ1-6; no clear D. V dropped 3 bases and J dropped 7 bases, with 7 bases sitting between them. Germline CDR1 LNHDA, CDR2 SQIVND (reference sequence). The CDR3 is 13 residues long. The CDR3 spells CASSISENSPLHF. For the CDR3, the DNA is TGTGCCAGTAGTATCTCCGAAAATTCACCCCTCCACTTT.

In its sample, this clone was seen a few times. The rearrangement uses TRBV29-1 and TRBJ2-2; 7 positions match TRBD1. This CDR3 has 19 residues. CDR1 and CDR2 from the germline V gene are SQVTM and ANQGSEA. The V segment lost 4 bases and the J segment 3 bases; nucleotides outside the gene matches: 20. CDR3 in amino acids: CSVANGPGTAIWDTGELFF. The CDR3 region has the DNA TGCAGCGTTGCTAACGGTCCCGGGACAGCGATATGGGACACCGGGGAGCTGTTTTTT.

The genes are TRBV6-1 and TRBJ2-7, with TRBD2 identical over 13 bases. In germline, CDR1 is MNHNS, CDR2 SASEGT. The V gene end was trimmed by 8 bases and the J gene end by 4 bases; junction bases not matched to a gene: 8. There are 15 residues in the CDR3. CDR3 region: CASRPPGLAGYEQYF. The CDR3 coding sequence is TGTGCCAGCCGGCCCCCGGGACTAGCGGGGTACGAGCAGTACTTC.

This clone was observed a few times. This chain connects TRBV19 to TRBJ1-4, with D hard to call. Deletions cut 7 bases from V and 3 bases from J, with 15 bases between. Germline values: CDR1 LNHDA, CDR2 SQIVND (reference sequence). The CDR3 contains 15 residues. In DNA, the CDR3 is TGTGCCAGTACCCCCGGCGCGGGATCTAATGAAAAACTGTTTTTT. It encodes CASTPGAGSNEKLFF.

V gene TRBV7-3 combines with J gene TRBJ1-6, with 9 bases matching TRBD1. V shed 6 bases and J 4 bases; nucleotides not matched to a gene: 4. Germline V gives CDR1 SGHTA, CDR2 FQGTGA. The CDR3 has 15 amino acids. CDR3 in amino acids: CASRRDREYNSPLHF. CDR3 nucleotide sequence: TGTGCCAGCAGGCGGGACAGGGAATATAATTCACCCCTCCACTTT.